A single sample gave rise to the 18 T cell receptor beta chains below, sequenced in a study of cytomegalovirus exposure and HLA in healthy donors. The PCR made use of 60 Vbeta and 13 Jbeta primers. Profiled with immunoSEQ multiplex PCR; TCRdb holds only in-frame clones, not every one. The sample consists of 100,000 or so clones, approximately 84% of them appearing once. The specimen sequenced was PBMCs. These receptors all come from a man between 18 and 35 years old in good health and CMV-seronegative.

A single count supports this clone. J is TRBJ1-5 and V is TRBV21-1. TRBV21-1 is reported as a pseudogene. The CDR3 consists of 9 residues. CDR3 region: CASSPREHF. CDR3 bases: TGTGCCAGCAGCCCCCGGGAGCATTTT.

The rearrangement joins TRBV6-6 to TRBJ2-3; TRBD1 might be the D (6 bases). The germline gives CDR1 MNHNY, CDR2 SVGAGI (reference sequence). The V end lost 6 bases, the J end lost 1 base, and 11 bases lay between the germline ends. The CDR3 length is 14 residues. The CDR3 here is CASSRRQGTDTQYF. In DNA, the CDR3 is TGTGCCAGCAGCCGCAGACAGGGCACAGATACGCAGTATTTT.

V usage is TRBV7-9 and J usage is TRBJ1-1; the D gene is possibly TRBD1 (5 bases). This CDR3 has 15 amino acids. The V gene's germline CDR1 is SEHNR and CDR2 FQNEAQ (reference sequence). Trimming took 5 bases from V and 0 from J, leaving 13 bases between them. The DNA for the CDR3 is TGTGCCAGCAGCGCCGTTCAGGGCATGAACACTGAAGCTTTCTTT. Translation: CASSAVQGMNTEAFF.

V is TRBV28 and J is TRBJ2-7; the D gene is possibly TRBD2 (6 bases). Looked up from germline, CDR1 is MDHEN and CDR2 is SYDVKM. The CDR3 is 11 amino acids. The CDR3 loop reads CSIGGSYEQYF. As DNA, the CDR3 is TGTAGCATCGGAGGGTCCTACGAGCAGTACTTC.

This rearrangement joins TRBV14 to TRBJ1-6; D unclear. In germline, CDR1 is SGHDN, CDR2 FVKESK. The CDR3 runs to 15 residues. Trimming removed 1 base at V and 6 bases at J, with 10 bases between. The CDR3 protein is CASSQARGINSPLHF. CDR3 DNA sequence: TGTGCCAGCAGCCAAGCGCGGGGAATTAATTCACCCCTCCACTTT. The full variable domain, with the rest looked up from reference TRBV14 and TRBJ1-6, is EAGVTQFPSHSVIEKGQTVTLRCDPISGHDNLYWYRRVMGKEIKFLLHFVKESKQDESGMPNNRFLAERTGGTYSTLKVQPAELEDSGVYFCASSQARGINSPLHFGNGTRLTVT.

The chain is built from TRBV2 and TRBJ2-5; 14 bases are shared with TRBD2. The germline V gene encodes CDR1 SNHLY and CDR2 FYNNEI. V trimming: 6 bases; J trimming: 5 bases; junction bases outside the gene matches: 8. The CDR3 runs to 16 residues. CDR3 DNA sequence: TGTGCCAGCAGCCCGACTAGCGGGAGGGCCGGTGAGACCCAGTACTTC. It specifies CASSPTSGRAGETQYF.

V is TRBV30 and J is TRBJ1-1; TRBD1 is a possible D gene (5 bases). CDR1 is GTSNPN and CDR2 is SVGIG in the germline V gene (reference sequence). The CDR3 loop spans 13 amino acids. Trimming shortened V by 2 bases and J by 3 bases, and 10 bases separated the two germline ends. The CDR3 region is CAWSPQGDTEAFF. CDR3 DNA sequence: TGTGCCTGGAGTCCTCAGGGTGACACTGAAGCTTTCTTT.

The chain employs TRBV19 and TRBJ2-7; D ambiguous. CDR1 LNHDA and CDR2 SQIVND come from the germline V gene (reference sequence). With 3 bases removed from V and 0 bases from J, the gap between germline ends came to 6 bases. The CDR3 is made up of 13 amino acids. CDR3 in amino acids: CASSMGSSYEQYF. Written as DNA, the CDR3 is TGTGCCAGTAGTATGGGCAGCTCCTACGAGCAGTACTTC. Using reference TRBV19 and TRBJ2-7 for the parts outside the CDR3, the full variable domain is DGGITQSPKYLFRKEGQNVTLSCEQNLNHDAMYWYRQDPGQGLRLIYYSQIVNDFQKGDIAEGYSVSREKKESFPLTVTSAQKNPTAFYLCASSMGSSYEQYFGPGTRLTVT.

The rearrangement uses TRBV6-5 and TRBJ1-6; D is possibly TRBD1 (6 bases). Germline V gene sequence: CDR1 MNHEY, CDR2 SVGAGI. CDR3 length: 16 amino acids. Deletions cut 2 bases from V and 5 bases from J, with 13 bases between. CDR3 protein: CASSYGTGRHNSPLHF. CDR3 DNA: TGTGCCAGCAGTTACGGTACAGGGCGGCATAATTCACCCCTCCACTTT.

The V call is TRBV7-9, the J call TRBJ1-1; possibly TRBD1 for D (5 bases). The CDR3 spans 13 residues. CDR1 SEHNR and CDR2 FQNEAQ come from the germline V gene (reference sequence). Trimming pared 2 bases from V and 5 bases from J, leaving 9 bases between. The CDR3 protein is CASSLSGPTEAFF. DNA of the CDR3: TGTGCCAGCAGCTTATCAGGGCCGACTGAAGCTTTCTTT.

V usage is TRBV12-2 and J usage is TRBJ1-2. TRBV12-2 is flagged as a pseudogene. The CDR3 length is 11 residues. CDR3 protein: CARGGNYGYTF. CDR3 nucleotides: TGTGCTCGGGGAGGGAACTATGGCTACACCTTC.

This clone was recorded once. The CDR3 spells CASSSRPDGTAYEQYF. CDR3 nucleotide sequence: TGTGCCAGCAGCTCCCGGCCGGACGGGACAGCCTACGAGCAGTACTTC. The chain links TRBV9 to TRBJ2-7; 7 bases align to TRBD1. Trimming cost V 4 bases and J 2 bases; bases outside gene matches: 12. Germline V gives CDR1 SGDLS, CDR2 YYNGEE. CDR3 length: 16 amino acids.

The V call is TRBV5-1, the J call TRBJ2-7; maybe TRBD1 (6 bases). V was shortened by 4 bases and J by 3 bases, with 11 bases between the two germline ends. CDR3 length: 13 amino acids. Germline-derived CDR1 and CDR2 are SGHRS and YFSETQ. CDR3 protein: CASSLDRLYEQYF. DNA for the CDR3: TGCGCCAGCAGCCTAGACAGGCTCTACGAGCAGTACTTC.

This clone came up once. V gene TRBV2 combines with J gene TRBJ1-1; no definite D call. The V gene's germline CDR1 is SNHLY and CDR2 FYNNEI. The CDR3 contains 13 residues. Deletions cut 3 bases from V and 6 bases from J, with 11 bases between. CDR3 sequence (DNA): TGTGCCAGCAGTGAGTTCGTTCGAGCTGAAGCTTTCTTT. Protein product: CASSEFVRAEAFF.

The chain employs TRBV13 and TRBJ2-3; no reliable D call. The germline gives CDR1 PRHDT, CDR2 FYEKMQ (reference sequence). This CDR3 comprises 13 residues. V was pared by 9 bases and J by 0 bases, with 10 bases between. The CDR3 bases are TGTGCCAGTCGGTGGGCGAGCACAGATACGCAGTATTTT. Amino acid sequence: CASRWASTDTQYF. Full variable domain (outside the CDR3, taken from reference TRBV13 and TRBJ2-3): AAGVIQSPRHLIKEKRETATLKCYPIPRHDTVYWYQQGPGQDPQFLISFYEKMQSDKGSIPDRFSAQQFSDYHSELNMSSLELGDSALYFCASRWASTDTQYFGPGTRLTVL.

The sample holds one count of this clone. This chain links TRBV6-5 with TRBJ1-1; TRBD1 aligns across 8 bases. CDR3 length: 15 amino acids. J was trimmed by 4 bases and V by 1 base; bases with no gene match: 5. Per the germline V gene, CDR1 is MNHEY and CDR2 is SVGAGI. CDR3 residues: CASSYYRTGSTEAFF. The CDR3 bases are TGTGCCAGCAGTTACTATCGGACAGGGAGCACTGAAGCTTTCTTT.

The chain recombines TRBV7-2 with TRBJ2-7; tentatively, D is TRBD1 (6 bases). Germline CDR1 SGHTA, CDR2 FQGNSA. Trimming removed 2 bases from V and 2 bases from J, with 7 bases in between. The CDR3 runs to 13 residues. This CDR3 is CASSLSGAYEQYF. CDR3 nucleotides: TGTGCCAGCAGCTTATCAGGGGCCTACGAGCAGTACTTC.

The chain recombines TRBV11-2 with TRBJ2-3; 9 bases are a match to TRBD2. V lost 0 bases, J lost 1 base, and 8 bases stayed unmatched. This CDR3 has 18 residues. Germline lookup yields CDR1 SGHAT and CDR2 FQNNGV. Here the CDR3 reads CASSLDFRLAAGTDTQYF. CDR3 coding DNA: TGTGCCAGCAGCTTAGATTTTAGACTAGCGGCGGGCACAGATACGCAGTATTTT.